The 21 T cell receptor beta chains below come from one sample, sequenced in a study of PD-1 blockade in classical Hodgkin lymphoma. Every patient had relapsed following autologous stem cell transplantation, and cohorts differed in brentuximab vedotin exposure. Sequencing used immunoSEQ multiplex PCR; TCRdb keeps in-frame clones, though not all of them. The sample has some 100,000 clones, around nine tenths seen once. The starting material was peripheral blood mononuclear cells (PBMCs), obtained before the second cycle of nivolumab. The origin of the receptors is a human donor with classical Hodgkin lymphoma.

The CDR3, as DNA: TGTGCCAGTAGTATAGGAGCGGCCGAGCAGTACTTC. Encoded protein: CASSIGAAEQYF. The V gene is TRBV19, the J gene TRBJ2-7; D perhaps matches TRBD2 (5 bases). V was trimmed by 1 base and J by 6 bases, leaving 7 bases between them. The germline V gene has CDR1 LNHDA and CDR2 SQIVND (reference sequence). The CDR3 extends over 12 amino acids.

The chain combines TRBV5-6 with TRBJ1-6; D might be TRBD1 (5 bases). CDR1 SGHDT and CDR2 YYEEEE come from the germline V gene. The CDR3 covers 18 residues. V was shortened by 1 base and J by 8 bases, with 22 bases between the two germline ends. Here the CDR3 DNA reads TGTGCCAGCAGCTTGTTTCAGGGTCAGCCCCAATTCGATTCACCCCTCCACTTT. The encoded protein is CASSLFQGQPQFDSPLHF.

This clone was seen a few times. The chain combines TRBV6-1 with TRBJ1-6; no clear D gene. CDR1 is MNHNS, CDR2 SASEGT, per germline. The ends were cut back, 6 bases at V and 10 bases at J, with 16 bases in the middle. The CDR3 contains 14 residues. The CDR3, as DNA: TGTGCCAGCAGCGTTATCGAGCTTGGGTCACCCCTCCACTTT. Protein sequence: CASSVIELGSPLHF.

CDR3 loop: CARSLGGTFYFLYGYTF. In nucleotides, the CDR3 is TGTGCCAGAAGCTTGGGAGGGACATTCTACTTTCTCTATGGCTACACCTTC. The J gene is TRBJ1-2, the V gene TRBV5-3, with D possibly TRBD1 on 6 matching bases. TRBV5-3 qualifies as an ORF whose function is uncertain. The V gene lost 0 bases and the J gene lost 4 bases, with 19 bases spanning the gap. CDR3 size: 17 residues.

This sequence joins TRBV7-2 and TRBJ1-4; no reliable D call. Germline V gene lookup returns CDR1 SGHTA and CDR2 FQGNSA. CDR3 size: 14 residues. V shed 5 bases and J shed 8 bases, with 15 bases lying between them. This chain's CDR3 is CASSLGPLGEKLFF. The CDR3, as DNA: TGTGCCAGCAGCCTCGGGCCCCTAGGCGAAAAACTGTTTTTT.

J is TRBJ2-5 and V is TRBV19; 13 nucleotides match TRBD2. The germline V gene has CDR1 LNHDA and CDR2 SQIVND (reference sequence). The CDR3 is 17 residues long. Trimming cost V 5 bases and J 5 bases; bases outside gene matches: 11. CDR3 region: CASSVLAGGPAVETQYF. In nucleotides, the CDR3 is TGTGCCAGTAGTGTACTAGCGGGGGGGCCGGCTGTTGAGACCCAGTACTTC.

The chain is built from TRBV28 and TRBJ1-5; 7 positions agree with TRBD1. CDR1 is MDHEN, CDR2 SYDVKM, per germline. After removal of 4 bases from V and 3 bases from J, the junction contained 6 bases not matched to a gene. The CDR3 totals 15 residues. The CDR3 DNA reads TGTGCCAGCAGTTATCCGGGACAGATCAATCAGCCCCAGCATTTT. Protein: CASSYPGQINQPQHF.

This chain connects TRBV6-6 to TRBJ1-4; the D gene is possibly TRBD1 (5 bases). Trimming pared 2 bases from V and 8 bases from J, leaving 15 bases between. CDR1 and CDR2 (germline): MNHNY, SVGAGI (reference sequence). This CDR3 spans 15 amino acids. CDR3 bases: TGTGCCAGCAGTTACGTCAGCGGGACGGGGGAAAAACTGTTTTTT. This encodes CASSYVSGTGEKLFF.

The chain has TRBV7-2 and TRBJ2-3; 7 bases are a match to TRBD1. Germline V CDR1 and CDR2: SGHTA, FQGNSA. V shed 5 bases, J shed 4 bases, and the junction held 6 bases outside the gene matches. The CDR3 spans 14 residues. Written as DNA, the CDR3 is TGTGCCAGCAGCACCCGACAGGGCGCAGATACGCAGTATTTT. Translation: CASSTRQGADTQYF.

This clone has only one observation. The chain links TRBV4-2 to TRBJ1-3; 7 nucleotides align to TRBD1. J was trimmed by 3 bases and V by 0 bases; bases with no gene match: 5. Germline CDR1 LGHNA, CDR2 YNFKEQ. CDR3 length: 16 residues. The CDR3 region is CASSQEGGRVGNTIYF. DNA for the CDR3: TGTGCCAGCAGCCAAGAAGGGGGCAGGGTTGGAAACACCATATATTTT.

The rearrangement uses TRBV15 and TRBJ1-1; D perhaps matches TRBD1 (5 bases). The V end was cut by 5 bases, the J end by 0 bases, with 19 bases between. The germline CDR1 and CDR2 sequences are LNHNV and YYDKDF (reference sequence). The CDR3 contains 17 residues. CDR3 region: CATSLHLTGTLNTEAFF. CDR3 bases: TGTGCCACCAGCTTACACCTCACAGGCACCCTGAACACTGAAGCTTTCTTT.

The J gene is TRBJ1-5, the V gene TRBV6-1, with unresolved D. Germline CDR1 MNHNS, CDR2 SASEGT. The CDR3 totals 13 residues. V lost 3 bases and J lost 6, with 9 bases in between. The CDR3 DNA follows: TGTGCCAGCAGTGATTACTCGGTTCAGCCCCAGCATTTT. Translation gives CASSDYSVQPQHF.

The gene calls are TRBV6-6 and TRBJ1-2, with D tentatively TRBD1 (6 bases). Germline V gene data show CDR1 as MNHNY and CDR2 as SVGAGI (reference sequence). V lost 7 bases, J lost 3 bases, and 15 bases lay in between. The CDR3 has 14 residues. CDR3 sequence reads: CASTLRGLDYGYTF. The CDR3 bases are TGTGCCAGCACCTTACGGGGGCTAGACTATGGCTACACCTTC.

The rearrangement joins TRBV7-6 to TRBJ2-7; the match to TRBD2 covers 8 bases. The germline CDR1 and CDR2 sequences are SGHVS and FNYEAQ. The CDR3 is 15 residues long. The junction had 11 bases not matched to a gene; V was cut back by 5 bases and J by 5 bases. The CDR3 reads CASSPEFRTSHEQYF. The CDR3 DNA sequence: TGTGCCAGCAGCCCCGAGTTCAGGACTAGCCACGAGCAGTACTTC.

The chain has TRBV7-3 and TRBJ2-1; maybe TRBD2 (7 bases). The CDR3 is made up of 14 amino acids. Trimming stripped 4 bases from V and 2 bases from J, with 9 bases between. Germline V gene sequence: CDR1 SGHTA, CDR2 FQGTGA. The CDR3 region is CASSWGGPYNEQFF. CDR3 coding DNA: TGTGCCAGCAGCTGGGGGGGCCCCTACAATGAGCAGTTCTTC.

V and J are TRBV19 and TRBJ2-3, with 7 bases lining up with TRBD2. J gave up 0 bases and V 6 bases, and 6 bases lay outside the gene matches. Germline V gives CDR1 LNHDA, CDR2 SQIVND (reference sequence). This CDR3 region has 15 residues. The CDR3 DNA reads as TGTGCCAGTAGCTCTAGCGGCCTTAGCACAGATACGCAGTATTTT. It codes for CASSSSGLSTDTQYF.

CDR3 DNA sequence: TGTGCCAGCAGTGTAGGGGGGGGAGAGACCCAGTACTTC. Translation gives CASSVGGGETQYF. The chain carries TRBV25-1 and TRBJ2-5; perhaps TRBD2 as D (7 bases). The V end was cut by 4 bases, the J end by 4 bases, with 10 bases between. The V gene's germline CDR1 is MGHDK and CDR2 SYGVNS. CDR3 length: 13 amino acids.

This chain joins TRBV29-1 and TRBJ1-2; 8 nucleotides match TRBD1. The CDR3 has 17 residues. The trim removed 0 bases at V and 1 base at J, leaving 10 bases unmatched. CDR1 and CDR2 from the germline V gene are SQVTM and ANQGSEA. CDR3 sequence reads: CSVEDPQGASFNYGYTF. The DNA for the CDR3 is TGCAGCGTTGAAGATCCCCAGGGGGCCTCTTTTAACTATGGCTACACCTTC.

The gene calls are TRBV7-9 and TRBJ1-4, with D perhaps matching TRBD1 (5 bases). The CDR3 runs 19 residues. Germline lookup yields CDR1 SEHNR and CDR2 FQNEAQ (reference sequence). V gave up 2 bases and J gave up 0 bases, with 19 bases separating them. In nucleotides, the CDR3 is TGTGCCAGCAGCTTACCCCCACGACAGTGGGGGACAACTAATGAAAAACTGTTTTTT. It specifies CASSLPPRQWGTTNEKLFF.

The chain links TRBV7-2 to TRBJ1-3; 11 bases match TRBD1. The V gene's germline CDR1 is SGHTA and CDR2 FQGNSA. After removal of 3 bases from V and 4 bases from J, the junction contained 11 bases not matched to a gene. The CDR3 loop spans 18 amino acids. CDR3 sequence reads: CASSFPIRDRGSGNTIYF. The DNA for the CDR3 is TGTGCCAGCAGCTTTCCTATCCGGGACAGGGGGTCAGGAAACACCATATATTTT.

The V gene is TRBV4-1, the J gene TRBJ2-3; tentatively, D is TRBD2 (5 bases). Trimming cost V 1 base and J 0 bases, with 14 bases left between them. Germline CDR1 is MGHRA and CDR2 is YSYEKL. The CDR3 loop spans 17 amino acids. For the CDR3, the DNA is TGCGCCAGCAGCCAAGGTGTCGGGATAGCTAGCACAGATACGCAGTATTTT. This sequence encodes CASSQGVGIASTDTQYF.